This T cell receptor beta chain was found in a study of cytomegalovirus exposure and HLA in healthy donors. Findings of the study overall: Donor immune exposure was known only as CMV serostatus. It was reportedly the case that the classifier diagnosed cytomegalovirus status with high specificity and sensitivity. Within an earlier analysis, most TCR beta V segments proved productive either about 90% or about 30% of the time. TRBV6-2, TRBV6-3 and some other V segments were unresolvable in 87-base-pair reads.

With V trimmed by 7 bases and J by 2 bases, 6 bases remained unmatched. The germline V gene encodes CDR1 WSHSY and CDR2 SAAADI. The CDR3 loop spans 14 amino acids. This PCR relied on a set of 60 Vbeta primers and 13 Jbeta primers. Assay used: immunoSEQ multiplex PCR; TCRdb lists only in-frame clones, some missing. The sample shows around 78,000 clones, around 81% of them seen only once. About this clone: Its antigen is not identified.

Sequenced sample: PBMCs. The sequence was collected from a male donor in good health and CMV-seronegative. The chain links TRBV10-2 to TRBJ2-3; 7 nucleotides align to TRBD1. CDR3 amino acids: CASTQGEYTDTQYF. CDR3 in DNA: TGCGCCAGCACCCAGGGGGAATACACAGATACGCAGTATTTT.